This T cell receptor beta chain was retrieved from a study of STAT3 mutations in large granular lymphocyte leukemia. Trimming cost V 4 bases and J 1 base; bases outside gene matches: 7. CDR3 length: 16 amino acids. The V gene's germline CDR1 is SNHLY and CDR2 FYNNEI. In regard to this clone: What it recognizes is unknown.

Assay used: immunoSEQ multiplex PCR; TCRdb lists only in-frame clones, some missing. The data contain around 17,000 clones, around four fifths of them singletons. Study observations and caveats: Every T-cell large granular lymphocyte leukemia patient had at least one immunodominant TCR beta clonotype.

This TCR was sampled from a man aged 45-65 years with T-cell large granular lymphocyte leukemia. Some clones in this sample may be carry-over from other donors' samples. Sequencing was performed on peripheral blood mononuclear cells. The chain couples TRBV2 to TRBJ1-2; 9 bases line up with TRBD1. The CDR3 region is CASSVDRGAVNYGYTF. For the CDR3, the DNA is TGTGCCAGCAGTGTTGACAGGGGGGCCGTTAACTATGGCTACACCTTC.